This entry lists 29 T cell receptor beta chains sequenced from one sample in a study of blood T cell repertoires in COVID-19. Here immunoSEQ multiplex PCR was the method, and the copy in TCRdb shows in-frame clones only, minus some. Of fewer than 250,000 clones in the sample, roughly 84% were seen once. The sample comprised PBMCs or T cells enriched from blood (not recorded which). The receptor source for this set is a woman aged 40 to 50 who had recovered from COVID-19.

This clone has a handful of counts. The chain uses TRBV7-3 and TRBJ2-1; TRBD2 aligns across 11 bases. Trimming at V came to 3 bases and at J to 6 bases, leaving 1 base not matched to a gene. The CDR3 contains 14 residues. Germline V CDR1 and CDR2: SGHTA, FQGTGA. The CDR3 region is CASSLGLAANEQFF. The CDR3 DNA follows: TGTGCCAGCAGCTTGGGACTAGCGGCCAATGAGCAGTTCTTC.

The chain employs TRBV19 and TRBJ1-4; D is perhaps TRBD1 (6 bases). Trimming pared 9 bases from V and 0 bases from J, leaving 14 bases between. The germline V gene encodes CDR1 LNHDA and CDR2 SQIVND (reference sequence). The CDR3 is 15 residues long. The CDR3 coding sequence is TGTGCCAGCACTACAGGGTTTGCAACTAATGAAAAACTGTTTTTT. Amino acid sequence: CASTTGFATNEKLFF.

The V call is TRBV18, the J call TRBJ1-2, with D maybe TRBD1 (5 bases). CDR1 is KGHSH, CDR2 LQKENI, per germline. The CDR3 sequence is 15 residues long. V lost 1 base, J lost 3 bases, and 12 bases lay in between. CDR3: CASSPLGQSDYGYTF. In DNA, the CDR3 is TGTGCCAGCTCACCACTCGGACAAAGCGACTATGGCTACACCTTC.

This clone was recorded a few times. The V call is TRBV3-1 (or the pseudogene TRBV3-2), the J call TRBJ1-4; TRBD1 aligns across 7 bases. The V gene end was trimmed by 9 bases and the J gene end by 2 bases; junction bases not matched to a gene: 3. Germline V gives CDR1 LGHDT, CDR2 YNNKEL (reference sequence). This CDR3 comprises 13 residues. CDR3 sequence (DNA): TGTGCCAGTGGGACAGTTACTAATGAAAAACTGTTTTTT. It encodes CASGTVTNEKLFF.

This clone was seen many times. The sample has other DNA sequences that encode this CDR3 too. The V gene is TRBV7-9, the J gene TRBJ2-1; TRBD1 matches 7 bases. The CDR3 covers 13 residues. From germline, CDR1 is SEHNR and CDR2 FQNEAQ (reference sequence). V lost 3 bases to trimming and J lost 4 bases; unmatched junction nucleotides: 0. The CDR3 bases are TGTGCCAGCAGCTTGGGACAGTACAATGAGCAGTTCTTC. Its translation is CASSLGQYNEQFF.

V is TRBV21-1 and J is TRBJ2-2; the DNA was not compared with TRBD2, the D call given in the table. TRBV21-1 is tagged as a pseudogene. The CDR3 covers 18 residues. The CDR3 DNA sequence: TGTGCCAGCAGCAAGGGACTAGCGGGAGGGGGATGCACCGGGGAGCTGTTTTTT. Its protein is CASSKGLAGGGCTGELFF.

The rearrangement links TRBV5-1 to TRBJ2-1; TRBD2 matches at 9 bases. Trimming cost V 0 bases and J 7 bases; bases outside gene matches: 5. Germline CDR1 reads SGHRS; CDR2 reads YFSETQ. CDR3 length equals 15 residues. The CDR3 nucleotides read TGCGCCAGCAGCTTGGCCGGTAGCGGGAGTAATGAGCAGTTCTTC. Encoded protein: CASSLAGSGSNEQFF.

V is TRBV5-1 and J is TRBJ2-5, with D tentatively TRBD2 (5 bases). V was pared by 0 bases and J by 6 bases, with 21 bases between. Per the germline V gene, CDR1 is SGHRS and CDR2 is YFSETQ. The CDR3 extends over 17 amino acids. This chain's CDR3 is CASSLVPFTRFIKTQYF. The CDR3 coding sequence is TGCGCCAGCAGCTTGGTCCCATTTACTAGGTTCATAAAGACCCAGTACTTC.

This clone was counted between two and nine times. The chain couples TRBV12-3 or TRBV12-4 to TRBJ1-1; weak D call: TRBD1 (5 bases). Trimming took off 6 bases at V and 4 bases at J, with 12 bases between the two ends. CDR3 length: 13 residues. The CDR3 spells CASSRGWGTEAFF. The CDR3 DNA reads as TGTGCCAGCAGCCGGGGGTGGGGCACTGAAGCTTTCTTT.

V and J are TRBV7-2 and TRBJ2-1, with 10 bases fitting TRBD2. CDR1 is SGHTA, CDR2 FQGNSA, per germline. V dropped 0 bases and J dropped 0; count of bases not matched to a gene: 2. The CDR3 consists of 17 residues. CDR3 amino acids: CASSLASGGLSYNEQFF. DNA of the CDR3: TGTGCCAGCAGCTTAGCTAGCGGGGGGCTCTCCTACAATGAGCAGTTCTTC. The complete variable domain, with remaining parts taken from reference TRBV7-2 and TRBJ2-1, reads GAGVSQSPSNKVTEKGKDVELRCDPISGHTALYWYRQSLGQGLEFLIYFQGNSAPDKSGLPSDRFSAERTGGSVSTLTIQRTQQEDSAVYLCASSLASGGLSYNEQFFGPGTRLTVL.

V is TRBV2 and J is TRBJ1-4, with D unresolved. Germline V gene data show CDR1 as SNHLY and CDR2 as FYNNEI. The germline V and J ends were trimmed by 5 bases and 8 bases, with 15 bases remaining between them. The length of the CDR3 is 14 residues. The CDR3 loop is CASSPNTEDEKLFF. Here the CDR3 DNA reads TGTGCCAGCAGTCCAAACACGGAGGACGAAAAACTGTTTTTT.

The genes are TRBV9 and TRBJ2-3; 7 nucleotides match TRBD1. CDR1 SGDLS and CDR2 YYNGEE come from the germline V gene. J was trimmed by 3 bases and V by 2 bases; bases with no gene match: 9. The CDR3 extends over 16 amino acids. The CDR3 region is CASSVLRQGETDTQYF. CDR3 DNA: TGTGCCAGCAGCGTTCTGAGACAGGGAGAAACAGATACGCAGTATTTT.

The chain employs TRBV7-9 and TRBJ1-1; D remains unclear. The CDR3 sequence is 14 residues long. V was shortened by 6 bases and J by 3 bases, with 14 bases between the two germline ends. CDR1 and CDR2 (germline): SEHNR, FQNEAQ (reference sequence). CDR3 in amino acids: CASRFEGTDTEAFF. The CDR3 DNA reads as TGTGCCAGCAGGTTCGAGGGTACGGACACTGAAGCTTTCTTT.

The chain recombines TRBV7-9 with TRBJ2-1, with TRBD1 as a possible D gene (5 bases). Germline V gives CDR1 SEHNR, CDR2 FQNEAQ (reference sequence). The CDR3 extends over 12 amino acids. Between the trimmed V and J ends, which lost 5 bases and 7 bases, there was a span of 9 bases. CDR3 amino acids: CASSADRNEQFF. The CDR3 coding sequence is TGTGCCAGCAGCGCCGACAGAAATGAGCAGTTCTTC.

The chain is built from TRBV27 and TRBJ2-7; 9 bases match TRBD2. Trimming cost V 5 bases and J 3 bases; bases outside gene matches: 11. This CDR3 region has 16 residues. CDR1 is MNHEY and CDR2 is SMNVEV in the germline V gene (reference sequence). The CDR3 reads CASSPNPEREDYEQYF. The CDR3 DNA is TGTGCCAGCAGTCCGAACCCAGAGCGGGAGGACTACGAGCAGTACTTC.

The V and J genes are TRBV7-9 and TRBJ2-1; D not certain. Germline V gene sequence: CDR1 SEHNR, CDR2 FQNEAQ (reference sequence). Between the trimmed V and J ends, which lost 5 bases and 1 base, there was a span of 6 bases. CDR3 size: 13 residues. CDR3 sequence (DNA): TGTGCCAGCAGCGAGCGATCCTACAATGAGCAGTTCTTC. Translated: CASSERSYNEQFF.

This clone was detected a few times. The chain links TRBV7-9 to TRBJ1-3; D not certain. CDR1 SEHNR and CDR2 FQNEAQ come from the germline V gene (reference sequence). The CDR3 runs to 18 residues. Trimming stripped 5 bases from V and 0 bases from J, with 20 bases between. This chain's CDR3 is CASSTPRVQAFSGNTIYF. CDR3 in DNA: TGTGCCAGCAGCACCCCGCGGGTCCAGGCCTTCTCTGGAAACACCATATATTTT.

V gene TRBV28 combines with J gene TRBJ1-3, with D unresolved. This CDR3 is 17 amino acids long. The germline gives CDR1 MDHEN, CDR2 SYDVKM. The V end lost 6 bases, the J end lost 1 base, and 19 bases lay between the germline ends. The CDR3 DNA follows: TGTGCCAGCAGCCGTACTCTATCCCCGTCATCTGGAAACACCATATATTTT. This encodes CASSRTLSPSSGNTIYF.

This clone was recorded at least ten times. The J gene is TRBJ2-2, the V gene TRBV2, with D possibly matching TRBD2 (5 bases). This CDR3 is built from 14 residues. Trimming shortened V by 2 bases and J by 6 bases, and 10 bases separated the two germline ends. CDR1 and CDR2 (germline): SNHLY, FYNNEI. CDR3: CASSENREAGELFF. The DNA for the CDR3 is TGTGCCAGCAGTGAAAACCGGGAAGCCGGGGAGCTGTTTTTT.

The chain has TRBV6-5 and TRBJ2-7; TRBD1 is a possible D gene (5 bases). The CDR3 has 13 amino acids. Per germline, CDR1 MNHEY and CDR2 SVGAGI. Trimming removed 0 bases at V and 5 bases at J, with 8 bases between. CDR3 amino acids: CASSYSSRDEQYV. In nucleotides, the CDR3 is TGTGCCAGCAGTTACTCGTCCAGGGACGAGCAGTACGTC.

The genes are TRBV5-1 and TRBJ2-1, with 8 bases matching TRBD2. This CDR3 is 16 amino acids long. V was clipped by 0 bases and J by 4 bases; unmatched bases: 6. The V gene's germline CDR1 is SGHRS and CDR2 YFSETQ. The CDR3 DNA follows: TGCGCCAGCAGCTTGGGGGCGGGAGGACGTTACAATGAGCAGTTCTTC. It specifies CASSLGAGGRYNEQFF.

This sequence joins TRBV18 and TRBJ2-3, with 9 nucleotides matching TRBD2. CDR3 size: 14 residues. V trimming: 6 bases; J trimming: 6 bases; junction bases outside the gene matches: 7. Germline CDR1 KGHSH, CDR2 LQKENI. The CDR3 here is CASSLGLAADTQYF. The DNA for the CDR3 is TGTGCCAGCTCGTTGGGACTAGCAGCGGATACGCAGTATTTT. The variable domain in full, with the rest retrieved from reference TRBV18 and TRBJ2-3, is NAGVMQNPRHLVRRRGQEARLRCSPMKGHSHVYWYRQLPEEGLKFMVYLQKENIIDESGMPKERFSAEFPKEGPSILRIQQVVRGDSAAYFCASSLGLAADTQYFGPGTRLTVL.

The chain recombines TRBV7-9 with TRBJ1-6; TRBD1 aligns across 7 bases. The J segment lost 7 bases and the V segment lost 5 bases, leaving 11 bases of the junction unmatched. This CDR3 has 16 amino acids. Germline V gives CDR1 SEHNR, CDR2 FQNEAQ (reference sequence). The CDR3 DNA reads TGTGCCAGCAGCCCGCGGCGGACAGGCTTAAATTCACCCCTCCACTTT. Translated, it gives CASSPRRTGLNSPLHF.

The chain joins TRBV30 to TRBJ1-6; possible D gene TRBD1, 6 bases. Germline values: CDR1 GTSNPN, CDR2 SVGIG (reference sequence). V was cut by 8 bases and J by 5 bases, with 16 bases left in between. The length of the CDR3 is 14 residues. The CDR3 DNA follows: TGTGCCAGAGCCAGGCCAGGGGATAATTCACCCCTCCACTTT. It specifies CARARPGDNSPLHF.

CDR3 sequence (DNA): TGTGCCAGCAGCTACCAGGGGATGGGGGTGAGCACTGAAGCTTTCTTT. Amino acid sequence: CASSYQGMGVSTEAFF. The V gene is TRBV6-5, the J gene TRBJ1-1; D may be TRBD1 (6 bases). Germline CDR1 reads MNHEY; CDR2 reads SVGAGI. Trimming stripped 6 bases from V and 4 bases from J, with 21 bases between. This CDR3 contains 16 residues.

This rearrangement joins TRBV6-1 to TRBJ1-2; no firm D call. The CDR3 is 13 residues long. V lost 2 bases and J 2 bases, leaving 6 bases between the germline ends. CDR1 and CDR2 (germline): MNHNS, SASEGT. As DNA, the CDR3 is TGTGCCAGCAGTGAATTGAGGAACTATGGCTACACCTTC. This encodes CASSELRNYGYTF.

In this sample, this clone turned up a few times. This chain's CDR3 is CASSLAGTGELFF. The CDR3, as DNA: TGCGCCAGCAGCTTGGCGGGCACCGGGGAGCTGTTTTTT. The chain employs TRBV5-1 and TRBJ2-2; no definite D call. The CDR3 spans 13 residues. The V and J ends lost 0 bases and 4 bases respectively, with 4 bases between them. CDR1 is SGHRS, CDR2 YFSETQ, per germline.

CDR3 loop: CASSPWPSSYNEQFF. The CDR3 DNA reads as TGTGCCAGCAGCCCTTGGCCTAGTTCGTACAATGAGCAGTTCTTC. J is TRBJ2-1 and V is TRBV7-2; D ambiguous. V was pared by 5 bases and J by 4 bases, with 15 bases between. The V gene's germline CDR1 is SGHTA and CDR2 FQGNSA. The length of the CDR3 is 15 residues.

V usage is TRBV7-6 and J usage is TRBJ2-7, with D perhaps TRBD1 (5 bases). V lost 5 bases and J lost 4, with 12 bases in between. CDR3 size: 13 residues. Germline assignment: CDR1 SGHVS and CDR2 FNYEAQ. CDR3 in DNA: TGTGCCAGCAGCCCCCCGACAGAATACGAGCAGTACTTC. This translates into CASSPPTEYEQYF.